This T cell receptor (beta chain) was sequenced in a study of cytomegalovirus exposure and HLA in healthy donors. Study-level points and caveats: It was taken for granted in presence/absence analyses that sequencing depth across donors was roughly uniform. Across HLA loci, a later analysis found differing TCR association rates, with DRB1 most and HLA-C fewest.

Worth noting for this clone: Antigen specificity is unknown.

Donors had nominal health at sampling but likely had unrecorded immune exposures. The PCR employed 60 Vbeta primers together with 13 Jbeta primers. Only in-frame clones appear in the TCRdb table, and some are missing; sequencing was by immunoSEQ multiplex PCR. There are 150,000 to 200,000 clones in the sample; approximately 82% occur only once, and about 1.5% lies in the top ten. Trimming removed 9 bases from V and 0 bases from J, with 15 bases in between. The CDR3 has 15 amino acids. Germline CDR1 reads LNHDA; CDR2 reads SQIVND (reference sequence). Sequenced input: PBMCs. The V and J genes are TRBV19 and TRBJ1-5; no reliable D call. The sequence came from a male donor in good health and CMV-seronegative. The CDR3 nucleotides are TGTGCCAGCGCCGAGGCGGGTTATAGCAATCAGCCCCAGCATTTT. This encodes CASAEAGYSNQPQHF.